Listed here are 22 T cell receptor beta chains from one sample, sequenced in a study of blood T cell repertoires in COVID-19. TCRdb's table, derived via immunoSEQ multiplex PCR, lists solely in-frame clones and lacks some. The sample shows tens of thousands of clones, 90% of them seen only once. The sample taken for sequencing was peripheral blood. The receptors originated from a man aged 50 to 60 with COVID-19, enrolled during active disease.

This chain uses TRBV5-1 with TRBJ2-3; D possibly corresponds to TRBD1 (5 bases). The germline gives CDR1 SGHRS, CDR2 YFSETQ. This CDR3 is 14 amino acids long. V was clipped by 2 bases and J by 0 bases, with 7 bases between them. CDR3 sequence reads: CASSFDSSTDTQYF. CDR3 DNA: TGCGCCAGCAGCTTCGACAGCAGCACAGATACGCAGTATTTT.

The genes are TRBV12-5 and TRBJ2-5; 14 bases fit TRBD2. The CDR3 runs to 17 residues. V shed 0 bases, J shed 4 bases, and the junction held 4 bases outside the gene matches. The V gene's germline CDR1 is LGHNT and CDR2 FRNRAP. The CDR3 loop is CASGLVLTSGRAETQYF. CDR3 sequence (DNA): TGTGCTAGTGGTTTGGTATTGACTAGCGGGAGGGCAGAGACCCAGTACTTC.

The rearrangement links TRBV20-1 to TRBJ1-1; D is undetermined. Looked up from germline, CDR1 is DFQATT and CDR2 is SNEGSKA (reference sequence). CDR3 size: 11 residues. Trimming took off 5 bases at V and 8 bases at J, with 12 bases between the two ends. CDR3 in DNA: TGCAGTGCTGGCTCGGTTAGCGAAGCTTTCTTT. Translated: CSAGSVSEAFF.

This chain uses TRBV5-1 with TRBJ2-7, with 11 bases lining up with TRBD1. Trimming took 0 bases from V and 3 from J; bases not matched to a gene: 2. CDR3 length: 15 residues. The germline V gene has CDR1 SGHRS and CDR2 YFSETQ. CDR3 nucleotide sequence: TGCGCCAGCAGCTTGGGTGGGACAGGGGGCTACGAGCAGTACTTC. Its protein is CASSLGGTGGYEQYF.

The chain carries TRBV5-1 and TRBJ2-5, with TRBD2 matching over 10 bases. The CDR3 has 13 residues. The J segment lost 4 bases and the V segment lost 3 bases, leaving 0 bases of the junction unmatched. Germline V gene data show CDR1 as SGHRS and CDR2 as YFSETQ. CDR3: CASSWTSGETQYF. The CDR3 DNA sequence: TGCGCCAGCAGCTGGACTAGCGGAGAGACCCAGTACTTC.

This CDR3 reads CASSPPGIRRGNTIYF. CDR3 DNA sequence: TGTGCCAGCAGTCCCCCAGGAATTCGAAGGGGAAACACCATATATTTT. The chain joins TRBV28 to TRBJ1-3; unclear D gene. The CDR3 has 16 residues. Per germline, CDR1 MDHEN and CDR2 SYDVKM. Deletions cut 5 bases from V and 4 bases from J, with 18 bases between.

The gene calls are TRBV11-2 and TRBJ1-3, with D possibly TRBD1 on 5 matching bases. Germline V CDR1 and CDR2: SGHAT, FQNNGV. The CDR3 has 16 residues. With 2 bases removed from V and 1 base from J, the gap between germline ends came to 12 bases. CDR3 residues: CASSLLRGRSGNTIYF. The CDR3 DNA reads TGTGCCAGCAGCTTATTGCGGGGGAGGTCTGGAAACACCATATATTTT.

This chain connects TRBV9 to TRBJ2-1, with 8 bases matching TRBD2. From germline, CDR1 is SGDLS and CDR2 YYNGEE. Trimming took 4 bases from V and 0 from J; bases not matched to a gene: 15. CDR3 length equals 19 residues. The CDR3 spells CASSSRTSLFPSSYNEQFF. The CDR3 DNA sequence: TGTGCCAGCAGCTCCCGGACTAGCTTGTTCCCTAGCTCCTACAATGAGCAGTTCTTC.

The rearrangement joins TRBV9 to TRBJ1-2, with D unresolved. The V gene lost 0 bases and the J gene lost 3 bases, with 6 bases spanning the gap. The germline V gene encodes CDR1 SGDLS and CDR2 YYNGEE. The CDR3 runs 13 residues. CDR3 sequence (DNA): TGTGCCAGCAGCGTAGATTCGGACTATGGCTACACCTTC. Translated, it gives CASSVDSDYGYTF.

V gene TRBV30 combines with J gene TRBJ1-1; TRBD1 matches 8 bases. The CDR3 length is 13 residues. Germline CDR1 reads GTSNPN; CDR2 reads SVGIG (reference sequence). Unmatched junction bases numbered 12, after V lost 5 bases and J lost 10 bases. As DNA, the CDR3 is TGTGCCTGGGCGGGACAGGCCTCCGAGGGAGCTTTCTTT. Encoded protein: CAWAGQASEGAFF.

The CDR3 loop is CASSYSTGDYGYTF. The CDR3 coding sequence is TGTGCCAGCAGTTACTCGACAGGGGACTATGGCTACACCTTC. The chain uses TRBV6-6 and TRBJ1-2; 8 nucleotides line up with TRBD1. The germline gives CDR1 MNHNY, CDR2 SVGAGI (reference sequence). Trimming removed 0 bases from V and 3 bases from J; junction bases left unmatched: 0. The CDR3 has 14 residues.

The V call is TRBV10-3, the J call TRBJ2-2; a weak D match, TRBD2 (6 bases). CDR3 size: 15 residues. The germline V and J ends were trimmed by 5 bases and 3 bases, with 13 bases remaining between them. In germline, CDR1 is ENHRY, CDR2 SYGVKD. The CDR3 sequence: CAISIRGSDTGELFF. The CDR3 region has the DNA TGTGCCATCAGTATTCGGGGGTCAGACACCGGGGAGCTGTTTTTT.

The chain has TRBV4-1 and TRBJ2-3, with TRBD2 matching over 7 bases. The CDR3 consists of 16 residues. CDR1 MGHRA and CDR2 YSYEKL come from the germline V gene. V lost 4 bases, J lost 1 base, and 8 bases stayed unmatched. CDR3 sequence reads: CASSLRSGVGTDTQYF. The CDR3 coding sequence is TGCGCCAGCAGCCTCAGGAGCGGGGTCGGCACAGATACGCAGTATTTT.

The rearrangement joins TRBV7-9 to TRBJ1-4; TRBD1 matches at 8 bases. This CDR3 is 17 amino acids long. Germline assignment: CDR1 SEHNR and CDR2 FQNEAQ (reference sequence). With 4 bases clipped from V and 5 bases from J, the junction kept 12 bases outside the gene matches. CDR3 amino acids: CASSSRGQVGGNEKLFF. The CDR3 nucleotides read TGTGCCAGCAGCTCCAGGGGGCAGGTCGGGGGAAATGAAAAACTGTTTTTT.

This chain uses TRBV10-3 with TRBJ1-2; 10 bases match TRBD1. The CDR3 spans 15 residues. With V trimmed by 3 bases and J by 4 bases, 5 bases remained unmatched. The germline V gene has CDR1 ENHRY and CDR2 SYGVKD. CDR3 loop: CAISDLGQGLYGYTF. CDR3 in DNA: TGTGCCATCAGTGATTTGGGACAGGGGCTCTATGGCTACACCTTC.

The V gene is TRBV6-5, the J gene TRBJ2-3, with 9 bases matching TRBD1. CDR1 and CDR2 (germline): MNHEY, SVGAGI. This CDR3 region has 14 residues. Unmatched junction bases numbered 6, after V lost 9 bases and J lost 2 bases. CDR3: CASFRDRDTDTQYF. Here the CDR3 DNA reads TGTGCCAGTTTCCGGGACAGGGACACAGATACGCAGTATTTT.

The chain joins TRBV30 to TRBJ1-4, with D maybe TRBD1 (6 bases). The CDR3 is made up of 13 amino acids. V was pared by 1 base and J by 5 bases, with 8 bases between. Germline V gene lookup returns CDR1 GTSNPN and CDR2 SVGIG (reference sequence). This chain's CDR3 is CAWSEDRNEKLFF. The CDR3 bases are TGTGCCTGGAGTGAGGACAGAAATGAAAAACTGTTTTTT. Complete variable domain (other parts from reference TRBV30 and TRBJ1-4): SQTIHQWPATLVQPVGSPLSLECTVEGTSNPNLYWYRQAAGRGLQLLFYSVGIGQISSEVPQNLSASRPQDRQFILSSKKLLLSDSGFYLCAWSEDRNEKLFFGSGTQLSVL.

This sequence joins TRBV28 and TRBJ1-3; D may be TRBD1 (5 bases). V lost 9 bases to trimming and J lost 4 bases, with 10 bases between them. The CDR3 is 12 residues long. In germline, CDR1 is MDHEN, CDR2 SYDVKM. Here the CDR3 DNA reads TGTGCCAGTGGGGCGGTCGGAAACACCATATATTTT. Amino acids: CASGAVGNTIYF.

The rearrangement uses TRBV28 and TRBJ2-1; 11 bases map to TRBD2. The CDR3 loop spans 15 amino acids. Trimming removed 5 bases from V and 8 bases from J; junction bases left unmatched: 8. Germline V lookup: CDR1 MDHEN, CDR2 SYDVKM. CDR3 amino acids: CASSALRGLADEQFF. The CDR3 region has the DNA TGTGCCAGCAGTGCATTGCGGGGACTAGCGGATGAGCAGTTCTTC. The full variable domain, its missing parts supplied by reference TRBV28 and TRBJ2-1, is DVKVTQSSRYLVKRTGEKVFLECVQDMDHENMFWYRQDPGLGLRLIYFSYDVKMKEKGDIPEGYSVSREKKERFSLILESASTNQTSMYLCASSALRGLADEQFFGPGTRLTVL.

The CDR3 loop is CASNQGLSAEAFF. CDR3 sequence (DNA): TGTGCCAGCAATCAGGGACTGTCGGCTGAAGCTTTCTTT. This rearrangement joins TRBV7-9 to TRBJ1-1, with D perhaps TRBD1 (5 bases). The ends were cut back, 7 bases at V and 6 bases at J, with 15 bases in the middle. This CDR3 region has 13 residues. Germline loops: CDR1 SEHNR, CDR2 FQNEAQ (reference sequence).

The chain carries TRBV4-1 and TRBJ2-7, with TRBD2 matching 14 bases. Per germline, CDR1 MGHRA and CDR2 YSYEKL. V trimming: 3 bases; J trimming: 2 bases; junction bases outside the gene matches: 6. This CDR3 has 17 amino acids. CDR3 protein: CASSHGLAGGRPYEQYF. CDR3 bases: TGCGCCAGCAGCCACGGACTAGCGGGAGGTCGCCCCTACGAGCAGTACTTC.

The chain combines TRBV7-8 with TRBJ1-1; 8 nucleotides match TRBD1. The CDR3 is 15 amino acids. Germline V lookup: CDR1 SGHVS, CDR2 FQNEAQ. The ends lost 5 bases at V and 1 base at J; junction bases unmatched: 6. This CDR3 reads CASSRRQGTNTEAFF. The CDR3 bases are TGTGCCAGCAGCCGGCGACAGGGGACGAACACTGAAGCTTTCTTT.